These T cell receptor beta chains were read from a single sample in a study of spatial heterogeneity in lung cancer. TCRdb called the 5' RACE reads again in MiXCR, with one record for every CDR3 protein. Here the sample spans some 9,300 distinct CDR3 sequences, under 70% being singletons. The sequences come from lung tumor tissue, collected at surgery. Receptor source: a female donor with early-stage non-small cell lung cancer. The CDR3 runs from the conserved cysteine through the conserved F or W. The order of the fields is J gene, V gene, clone size, D gene, CDR3 protein, CDR3 DNA. The D gene is left open where the match is weak. Clone sizes are given selectively: once, few, many, or a class where the clone is expanded.

J: TRBJ1-6
V: TRBV4-3
size: -
D: -
CDR3: CASSQVVAGGSYNSPLHF
DNA: TGCGCCAGCAGCCAAGTGGTGGCAGGCGGATCCTATAATTCACCCCTCCACTTT

J: TRBJ2-1
V: TRBV3-1
size: -
D: TRBD2
CDR3: CASSPLAGAYNEQFF
DNA: TGTGCCAGCAGCCCTCTAGCGGGCGCCTACAATGAGCAGTTCTTC

J: TRBJ2-1
V: TRBV6-1
size: large
D: TRBD2
CDR3: CASYTSGRSYNEQFF
DNA: TGTGCCAGCTATACGAGCGGGAGATCCTACAATGAGCAGTTCTTC

J: TRBJ2-1
V: TRBV7-9
size: -
D: -
CDR3: CASSLSNEQFF
DNA: TGTGCCAGCAGCTTGAGCAATGAGCAGTTCTTC

J: TRBJ1-3
V: TRBV5-1
size: -
D: -
CDR3: CASSLSTSGNTIYF
DNA: TGCGCCAGCAGCTTAAGTACGTCTGGAAACACCATATATTTT

J: TRBJ2-5
V: TRBV2
size: once
D: TRBD2
CDR3: CASSENLAGETQYF
DNA: TGTGCCAGCAGTGAAAATCTAGCGGGGGAGACCCAGTACTTC

J: TRBJ1-2
V: TRBV10-3
size: -
D: -
CDR3: CAISAAGIHNYGYTF
DNA: TGTGCCATCAGTGCAGCCGGGATTCATAACTATGGCTACACCTTC

J: TRBJ2-7
V: TRBV10-3
size: -
D: TRBD2
CDR3: CAISSGGAYEQYF
DNA: TGTGCCATCAGTAGCGGGGGGGCTTACGAGCAGTACTTC

J: TRBJ2-5
V: TRBV30
size: few
D: TRBD1
CDR3: CAWSVGQGVLETQYF
DNA: TGTGCCTGGAGTGTCGGACAGGGGGTACTGGAGACCCAGTACTTC

J: TRBJ1-2
V: TRBV18
size: -
D: TRBD1
CDR3: CASSRDSYGYTF
DNA: TGTGCCAGCTCACGGGACAGCTATGGCTACACCTTC

J: TRBJ1-2
V: TRBV15
size: -
D: -
CDR3: CATRSPGSGNYGYTF
DNA: TGTGCCACCAGAAGTCCCGGCTCCGGCAACTATGGCTACACCTTC

J: TRBJ2-7
V: TRBV20-1
size: -
D: -
CDR3: CSAREVNDYEQYF
DNA: TGCAGTGCTAGAGAAGTCAACGATTACGAGCAGTACTTC